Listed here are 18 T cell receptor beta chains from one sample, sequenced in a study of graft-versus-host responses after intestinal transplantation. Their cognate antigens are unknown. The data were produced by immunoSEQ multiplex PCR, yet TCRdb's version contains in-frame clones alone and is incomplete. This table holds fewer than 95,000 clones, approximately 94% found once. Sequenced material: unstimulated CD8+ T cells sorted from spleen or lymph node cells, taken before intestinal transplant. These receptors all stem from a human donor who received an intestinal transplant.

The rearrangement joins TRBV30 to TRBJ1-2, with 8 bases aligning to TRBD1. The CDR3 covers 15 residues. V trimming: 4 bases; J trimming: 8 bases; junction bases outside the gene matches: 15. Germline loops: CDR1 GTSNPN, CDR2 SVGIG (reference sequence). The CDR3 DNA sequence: TGTGCCTGGAATGGCGGACAGGGACCGCTGGAGGGCTACACCTTC. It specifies CAWNGGQGPLEGYTF.

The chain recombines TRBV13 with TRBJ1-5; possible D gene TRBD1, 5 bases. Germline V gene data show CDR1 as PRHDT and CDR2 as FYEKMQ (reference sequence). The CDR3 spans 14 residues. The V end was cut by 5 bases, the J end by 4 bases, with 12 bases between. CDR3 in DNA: TGTGCCAGCAGCGCGGGGACGGTTAATCAGCCCCAGCATTTT. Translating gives CASSAGTVNQPQHF.

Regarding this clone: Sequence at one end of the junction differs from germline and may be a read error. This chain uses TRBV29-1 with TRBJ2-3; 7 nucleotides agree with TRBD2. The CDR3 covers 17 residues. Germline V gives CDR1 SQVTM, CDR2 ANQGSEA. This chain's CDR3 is CSIEGLTLSVNTDTQYF. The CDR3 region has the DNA TGCAGCATTGAGGGACTAACCCTAAGCGTGAACACAGATACGCAGTATTTT.

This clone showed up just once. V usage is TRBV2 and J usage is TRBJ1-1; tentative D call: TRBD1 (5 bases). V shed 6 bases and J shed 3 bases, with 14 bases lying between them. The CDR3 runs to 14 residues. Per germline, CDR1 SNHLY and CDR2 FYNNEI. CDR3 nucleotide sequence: TGTGCCAGCAGCACAGGTTTATTAGACACTGAAGCTTTCTTT. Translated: CASSTGLLDTEAFF.

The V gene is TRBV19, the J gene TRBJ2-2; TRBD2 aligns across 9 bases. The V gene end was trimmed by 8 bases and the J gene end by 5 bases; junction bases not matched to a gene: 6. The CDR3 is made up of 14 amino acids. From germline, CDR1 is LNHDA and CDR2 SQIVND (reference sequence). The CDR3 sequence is CASESGGYTGELFF. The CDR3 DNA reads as TGTGCCAGTGAAAGCGGGGGGTATACCGGGGAGCTGTTTTTT.

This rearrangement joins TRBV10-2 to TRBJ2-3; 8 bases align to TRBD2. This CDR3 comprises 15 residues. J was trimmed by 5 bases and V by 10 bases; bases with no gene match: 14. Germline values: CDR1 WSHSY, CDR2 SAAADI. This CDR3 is CATWSPGGEGDTQYF. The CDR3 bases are TGCGCCACCTGGTCCCCCGGGGGGGAGGGAGATACGCAGTATTTT.

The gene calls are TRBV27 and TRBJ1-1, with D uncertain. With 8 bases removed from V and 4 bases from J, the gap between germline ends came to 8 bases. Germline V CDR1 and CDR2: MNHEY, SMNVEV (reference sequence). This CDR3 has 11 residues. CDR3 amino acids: CASGLGTEAFF. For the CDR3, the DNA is TGTGCCAGCGGCCTAGGCACTGAAGCTTTCTTT.

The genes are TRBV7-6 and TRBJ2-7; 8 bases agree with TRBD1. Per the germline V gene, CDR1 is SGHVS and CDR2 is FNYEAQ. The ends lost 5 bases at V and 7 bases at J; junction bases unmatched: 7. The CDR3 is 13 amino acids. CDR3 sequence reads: CASSDGQGGEQYF. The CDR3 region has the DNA TGTGCCAGCAGCGACGGACAGGGAGGTGAGCAGTACTTC.

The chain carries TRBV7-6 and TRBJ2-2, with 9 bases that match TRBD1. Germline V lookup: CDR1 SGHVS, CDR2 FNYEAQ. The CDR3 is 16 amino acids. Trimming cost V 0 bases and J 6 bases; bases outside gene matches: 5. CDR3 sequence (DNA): TGTGCCAGCAGCTTAGCCGGGACAGGGTTCCCCGGGGAGCTGTTTTTT. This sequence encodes CASSLAGTGFPGELFF.

The DNA of the CDR3 is TGTGCCAGCAGCTTAAACAGGGAGGGTGAAAAACTGTTTTTT. Translating it yields CASSLNREGEKLFF. This chain joins TRBV7-9 and TRBJ1-4; possible D gene TRBD1, 6 bases. This CDR3 region has 14 residues. V lost 2 bases to trimming and J lost 7 bases, with 11 bases between them. The germline V gene encodes CDR1 SEHNR and CDR2 FQNEAQ (reference sequence).

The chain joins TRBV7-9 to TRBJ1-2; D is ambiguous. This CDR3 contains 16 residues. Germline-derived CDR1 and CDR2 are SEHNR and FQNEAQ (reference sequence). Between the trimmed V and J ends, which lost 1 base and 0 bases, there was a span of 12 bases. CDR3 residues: CASSLGGGWANYGYTF. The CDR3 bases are TGTGCCAGCAGCTTAGGTGGAGGGTGGGCTAACTATGGCTACACCTTC.

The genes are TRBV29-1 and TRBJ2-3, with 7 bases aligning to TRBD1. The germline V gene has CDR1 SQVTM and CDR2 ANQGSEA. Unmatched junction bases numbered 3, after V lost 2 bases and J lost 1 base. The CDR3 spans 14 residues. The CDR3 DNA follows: TGCAGCGTTGAAAAAACAGGGGGCACAGATACGCAGTATTTT. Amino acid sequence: CSVEKTGGTDTQYF.

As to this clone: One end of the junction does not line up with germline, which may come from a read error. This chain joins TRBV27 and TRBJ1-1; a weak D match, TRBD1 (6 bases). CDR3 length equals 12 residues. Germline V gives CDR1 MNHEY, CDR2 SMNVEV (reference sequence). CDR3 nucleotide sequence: TGTGCCAGCAGTTACTCGACAGGAACAGTAGTCTTT. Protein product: CASSYSTGTVVF.

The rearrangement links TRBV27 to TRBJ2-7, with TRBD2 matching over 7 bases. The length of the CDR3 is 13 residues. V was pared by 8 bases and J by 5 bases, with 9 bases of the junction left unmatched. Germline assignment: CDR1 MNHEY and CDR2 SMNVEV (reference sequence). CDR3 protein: CASAYRAGDEQYF. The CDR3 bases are TGTGCCAGCGCGTACCGGGCGGGGGACGAGCAGTACTTC.

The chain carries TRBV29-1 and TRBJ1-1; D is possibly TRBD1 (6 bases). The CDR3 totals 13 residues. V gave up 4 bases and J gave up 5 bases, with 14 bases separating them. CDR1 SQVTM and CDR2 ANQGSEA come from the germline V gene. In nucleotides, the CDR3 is TGCAGCGTTGTTTGGCAGGGGCATACTGAAGCTTTCTTT. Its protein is CSVVWQGHTEAFF.

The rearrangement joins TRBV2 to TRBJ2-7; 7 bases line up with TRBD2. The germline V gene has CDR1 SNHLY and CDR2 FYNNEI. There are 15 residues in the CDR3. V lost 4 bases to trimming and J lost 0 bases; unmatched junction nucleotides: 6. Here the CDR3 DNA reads TGTGCCAGCAGTGGGTCCGGGGGGAGCTCCTACGAGCAGTACTTC. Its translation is CASSGSGGSSYEQYF.

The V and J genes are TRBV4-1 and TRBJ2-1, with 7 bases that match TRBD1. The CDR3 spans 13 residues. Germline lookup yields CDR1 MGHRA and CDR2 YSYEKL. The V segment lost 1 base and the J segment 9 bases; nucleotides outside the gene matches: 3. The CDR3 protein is CASSQGTGSEQFF. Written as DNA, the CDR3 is TGCGCCAGCAGCCAAGGGACAGGAAGTGAGCAGTTCTTC.

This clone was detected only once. The CDR3 loop reads CASSQNTEGYGNTIYF. The CDR3 nucleotides read TGCGCCAGCAGCCAGAACACAGAGGGTTATGGAAACACCATATATTTT. The chain joins TRBV4-3 to TRBJ1-3, with D unresolved. The germline CDR1 and CDR2 sequences are LGHNA and YSLEER. The CDR3 is made up of 16 amino acids. Trimming removed 3 bases at V and 3 bases at J, with 15 bases between.